Each of the 2 T cell receptor beta chains below was sequenced from the same sample in a study of blood T cell repertoires in COVID-19. Measured with immunoSEQ multiplex PCR; TCRdb has only the in-frame clones, and not every one. This table has roughly 60,000 clones, 75% to 95% appearing once. What was sequenced was peripheral blood. The receptors stem from a woman of 80 years or more with active COVID-19.

The V gene is TRBV19, the J gene TRBJ2-1; 8 nucleotides agree with TRBD1. The CDR3 is 15 residues long. Trimming cost V 5 bases and J 2 bases; bases outside gene matches: 5. Germline CDR1 LNHDA, CDR2 SQIVND (reference sequence). Here the CDR3 DNA reads TGTGCCAGTAGTCCGAGGACAGGGACCTACAATGAGCAGTTCTTC. As protein: CASSPRTGTYNEQFF.

The genes are TRBV15 and TRBJ1-6, with D possibly being TRBD1 (6 bases). This CDR3 comprises 15 residues. V was clipped by 5 bases and J by 8 bases, with 16 bases between them. Germline V gene data show CDR1 as LNHNV and CDR2 as YYDKDF (reference sequence). The DNA of the CDR3 is TGTGCCACCAGCCCTTTCGACAGGCGGGATTCACCCCTCCACTTT. It is translated as CATSPFDRRDSPLHF.